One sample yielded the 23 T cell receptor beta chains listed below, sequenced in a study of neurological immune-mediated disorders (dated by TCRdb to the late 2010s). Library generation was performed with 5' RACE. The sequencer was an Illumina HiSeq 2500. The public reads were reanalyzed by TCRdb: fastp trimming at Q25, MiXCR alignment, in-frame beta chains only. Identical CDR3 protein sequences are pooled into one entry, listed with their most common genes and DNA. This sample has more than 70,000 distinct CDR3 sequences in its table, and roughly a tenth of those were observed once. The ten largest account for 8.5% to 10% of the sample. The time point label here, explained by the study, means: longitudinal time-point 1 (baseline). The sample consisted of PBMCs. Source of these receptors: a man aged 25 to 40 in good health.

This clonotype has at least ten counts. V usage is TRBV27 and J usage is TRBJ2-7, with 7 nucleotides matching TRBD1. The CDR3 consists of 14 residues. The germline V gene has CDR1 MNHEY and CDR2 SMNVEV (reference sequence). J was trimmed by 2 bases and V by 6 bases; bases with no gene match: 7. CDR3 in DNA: TGTGCCAGCAGGAAGGGACAGTCCACCTACGAGCAGTACTTC. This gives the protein CASRKGQSTYEQYF.

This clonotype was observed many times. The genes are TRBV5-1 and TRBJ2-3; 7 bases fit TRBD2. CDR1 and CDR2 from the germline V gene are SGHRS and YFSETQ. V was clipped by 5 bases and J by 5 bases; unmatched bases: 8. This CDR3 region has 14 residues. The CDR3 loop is CASRETSTIDTQYF. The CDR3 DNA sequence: TGCGCCAGCAGAGAGACTAGCACGATAGATACGCAGTATTTT.

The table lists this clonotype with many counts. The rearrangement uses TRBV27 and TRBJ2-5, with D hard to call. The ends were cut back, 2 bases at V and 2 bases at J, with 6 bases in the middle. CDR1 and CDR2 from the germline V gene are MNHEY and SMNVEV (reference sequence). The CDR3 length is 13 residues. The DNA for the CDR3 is TGTGCCAGCAGTTTACTTCGTCAAGAGACCCAGTACTTC. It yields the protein CASSLLRQETQYF.

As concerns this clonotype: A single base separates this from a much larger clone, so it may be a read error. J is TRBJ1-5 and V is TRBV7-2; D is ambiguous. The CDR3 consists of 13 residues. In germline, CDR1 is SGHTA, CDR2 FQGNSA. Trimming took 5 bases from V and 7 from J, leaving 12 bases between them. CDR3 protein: CASSVWSGQPQHF. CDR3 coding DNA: TGTGCCAGCAGCGTATGGTCGGGCCAGCCCCAGCATTTT.

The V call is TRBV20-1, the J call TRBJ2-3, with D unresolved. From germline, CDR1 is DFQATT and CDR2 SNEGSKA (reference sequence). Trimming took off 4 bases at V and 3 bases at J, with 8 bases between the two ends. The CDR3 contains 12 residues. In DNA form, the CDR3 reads TGCAGTGCTATCCCCAGTACAGATACGCAGTATTTT. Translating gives CSAIPSTDTQYF.

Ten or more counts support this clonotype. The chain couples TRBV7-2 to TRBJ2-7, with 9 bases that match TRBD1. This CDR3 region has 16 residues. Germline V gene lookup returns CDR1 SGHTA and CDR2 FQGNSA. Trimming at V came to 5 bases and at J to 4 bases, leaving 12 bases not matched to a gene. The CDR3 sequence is CASSNQGGQGSYEQYF. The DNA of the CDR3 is TGTGCCAGCAGCAATCAAGGAGGACAGGGGAGTTACGAGCAGTACTTC.

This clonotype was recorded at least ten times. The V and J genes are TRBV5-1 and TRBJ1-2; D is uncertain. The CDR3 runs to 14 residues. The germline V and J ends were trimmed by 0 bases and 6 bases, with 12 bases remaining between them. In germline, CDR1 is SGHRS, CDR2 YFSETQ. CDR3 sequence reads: CASSLGNSENGYTF. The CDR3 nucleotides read TGCGCCAGCAGCTTGGGGAACAGCGAAAATGGCTACACCTTC. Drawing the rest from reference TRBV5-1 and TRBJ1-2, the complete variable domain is KAGVTQTPRYLIKTRGQQVTLSCSPISGHRSVSWYQQTPGQGLQFLFEYFSETQRNKGNFPGRFSGRQFSNSRSEMNVSTLELGDSALYLCASSLGNSENGYTFGSGTRLTVV.

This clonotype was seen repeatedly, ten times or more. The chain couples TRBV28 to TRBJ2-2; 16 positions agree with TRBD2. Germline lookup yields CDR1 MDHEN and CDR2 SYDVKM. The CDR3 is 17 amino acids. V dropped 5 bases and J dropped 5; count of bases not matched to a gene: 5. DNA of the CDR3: TGTGCCAGCAGTCACGAGGGACTAGCGGGAGGGACCGGGGAGCTGTTTTTT. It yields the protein CASSHEGLAGGTGELFF.

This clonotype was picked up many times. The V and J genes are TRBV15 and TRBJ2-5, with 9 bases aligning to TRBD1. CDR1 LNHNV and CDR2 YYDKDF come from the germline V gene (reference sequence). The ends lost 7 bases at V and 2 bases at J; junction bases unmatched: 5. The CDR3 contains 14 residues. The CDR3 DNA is TGTGCCACCAACTACAGGGGGCGGCAAGAGACCCAGTACTTC. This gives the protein CATNYRGRQETQYF.

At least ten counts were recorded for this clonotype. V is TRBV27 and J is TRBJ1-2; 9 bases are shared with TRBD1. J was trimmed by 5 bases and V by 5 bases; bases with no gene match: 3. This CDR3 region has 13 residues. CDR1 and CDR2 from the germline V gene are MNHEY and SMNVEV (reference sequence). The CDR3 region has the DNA TGTGCCAGCAGTACTGGACAGGGGTATGGCTACACCTTC. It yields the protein CASSTGQGYGYTF.

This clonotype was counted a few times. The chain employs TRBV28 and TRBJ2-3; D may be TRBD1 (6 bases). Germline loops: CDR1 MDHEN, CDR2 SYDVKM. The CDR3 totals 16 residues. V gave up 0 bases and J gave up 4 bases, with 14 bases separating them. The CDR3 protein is CASSLWRQVLADTQYF. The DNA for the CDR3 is TGTGCCAGCAGTTTATGGAGACAGGTTTTAGCAGATACGCAGTATTTT.

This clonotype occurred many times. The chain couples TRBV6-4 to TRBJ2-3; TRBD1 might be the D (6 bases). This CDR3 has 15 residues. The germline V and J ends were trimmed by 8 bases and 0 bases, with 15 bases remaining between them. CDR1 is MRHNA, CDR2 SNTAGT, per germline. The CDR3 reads CASGLSGESTDTQYF. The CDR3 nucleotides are TGTGCCAGCGGACTCTCAGGGGAGAGCACAGATACGCAGTATTTT.

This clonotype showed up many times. The CDR3 region has the DNA TGTGCCAGCAGCTTAGATGCCCAGGACAGGGTCAATGAAAAACTGTTTTTT. Translation: CASSLDAQDRVNEKLFF. The chain combines TRBV7-6 with TRBJ1-4; the match to TRBD1 covers 8 bases. The germline V gene has CDR1 SGHVS and CDR2 FNYEAQ. The CDR3 totals 17 residues. J gave up 5 bases and V 1 base, and 9 bases lay outside the gene matches.

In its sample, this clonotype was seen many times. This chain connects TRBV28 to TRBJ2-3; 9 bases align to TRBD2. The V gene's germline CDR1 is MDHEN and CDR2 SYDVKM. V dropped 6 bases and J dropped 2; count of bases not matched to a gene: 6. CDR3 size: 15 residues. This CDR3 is CASRKSSGITDTQYF. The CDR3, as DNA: TGTGCCAGCAGGAAATCTAGCGGGATCACAGATACGCAGTATTTT.

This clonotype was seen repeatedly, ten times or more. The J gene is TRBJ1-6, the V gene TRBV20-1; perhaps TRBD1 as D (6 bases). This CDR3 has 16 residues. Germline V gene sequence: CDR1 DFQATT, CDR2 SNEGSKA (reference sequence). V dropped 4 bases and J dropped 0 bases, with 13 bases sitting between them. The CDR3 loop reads CSATKRGSSYNSPLHF. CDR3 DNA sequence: TGCAGTGCTACCAAAAGGGGGAGCTCCTATAATTCACCCCTCCACTTT.

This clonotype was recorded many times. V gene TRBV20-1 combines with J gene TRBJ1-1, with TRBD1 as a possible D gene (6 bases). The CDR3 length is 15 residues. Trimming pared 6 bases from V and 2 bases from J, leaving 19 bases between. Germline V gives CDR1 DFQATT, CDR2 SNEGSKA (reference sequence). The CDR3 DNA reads TGCAGTGCCAACGTCGGGGGCGCTACCAACACTGAAGCTTTCTTT. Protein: CSANVGGATNTEAFF.

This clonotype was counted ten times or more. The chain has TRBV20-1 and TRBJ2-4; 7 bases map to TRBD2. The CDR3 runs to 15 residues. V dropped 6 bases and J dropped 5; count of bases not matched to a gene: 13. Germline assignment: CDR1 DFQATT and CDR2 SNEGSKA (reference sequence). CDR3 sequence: CSAPGLGARENIQYF. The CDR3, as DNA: TGCAGTGCCCCCGGACTAGGGGCTCGAGAAAACATTCAGTACTTC.

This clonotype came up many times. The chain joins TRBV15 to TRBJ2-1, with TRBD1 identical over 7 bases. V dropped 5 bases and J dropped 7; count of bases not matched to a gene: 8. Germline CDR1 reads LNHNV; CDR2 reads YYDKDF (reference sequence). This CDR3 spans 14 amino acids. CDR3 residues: CATSPDRVSNEQFF. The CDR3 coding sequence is TGTGCCACCAGCCCAGACAGGGTATCGAATGAGCAGTTCTTC.

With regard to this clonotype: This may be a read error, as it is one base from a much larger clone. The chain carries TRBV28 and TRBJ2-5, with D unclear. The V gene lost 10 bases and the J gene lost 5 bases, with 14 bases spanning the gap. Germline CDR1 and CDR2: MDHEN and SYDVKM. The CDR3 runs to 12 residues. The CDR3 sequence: CAISLFMETQYF. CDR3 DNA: TGTGCCATCAGCCTTTTCATGGAGACCCAGTACTTC.

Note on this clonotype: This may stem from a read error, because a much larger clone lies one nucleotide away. The CDR3 region has the DNA TGTGCCAGCAGTTACCGCAGGGCCTACGAGCAGTACTTC. Translation: CASSYRRAYEQYF. This sequence joins TRBV6-2 or TRBV6-3 and TRBJ2-7; TRBD1 might be the D (5 bases). V lost 2 bases, J lost 2 bases, and 7 bases lay in between. Germline V CDR1 and CDR2: MNHEY, SVGEGT. The CDR3 length is 13 residues.

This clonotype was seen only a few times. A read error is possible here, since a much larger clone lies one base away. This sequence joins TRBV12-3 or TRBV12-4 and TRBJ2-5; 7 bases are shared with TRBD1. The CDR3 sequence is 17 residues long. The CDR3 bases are TGTGTCAGCAGTCCCAATTACCCCGGGACAGCCCAAGAGACCCAGTACTTC. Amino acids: CVSSPNYPGTAQETQYF.

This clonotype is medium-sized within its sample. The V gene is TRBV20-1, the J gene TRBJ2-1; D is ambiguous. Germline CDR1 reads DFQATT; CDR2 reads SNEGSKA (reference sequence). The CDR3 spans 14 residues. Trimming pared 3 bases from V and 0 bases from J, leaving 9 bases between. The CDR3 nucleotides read TGCAGTGCTAGTGGCCGTAACTCCTACAATGAGCAGTTCTTC. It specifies CSASGRNSYNEQFF.

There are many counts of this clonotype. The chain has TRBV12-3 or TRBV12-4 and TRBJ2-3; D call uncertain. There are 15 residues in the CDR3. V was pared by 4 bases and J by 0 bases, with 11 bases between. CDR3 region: CASSSTGPSTDTQYF. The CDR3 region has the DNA TGTGCCAGCAGTTCCACCGGGCCTAGCACAGATACGCAGTATTTT.